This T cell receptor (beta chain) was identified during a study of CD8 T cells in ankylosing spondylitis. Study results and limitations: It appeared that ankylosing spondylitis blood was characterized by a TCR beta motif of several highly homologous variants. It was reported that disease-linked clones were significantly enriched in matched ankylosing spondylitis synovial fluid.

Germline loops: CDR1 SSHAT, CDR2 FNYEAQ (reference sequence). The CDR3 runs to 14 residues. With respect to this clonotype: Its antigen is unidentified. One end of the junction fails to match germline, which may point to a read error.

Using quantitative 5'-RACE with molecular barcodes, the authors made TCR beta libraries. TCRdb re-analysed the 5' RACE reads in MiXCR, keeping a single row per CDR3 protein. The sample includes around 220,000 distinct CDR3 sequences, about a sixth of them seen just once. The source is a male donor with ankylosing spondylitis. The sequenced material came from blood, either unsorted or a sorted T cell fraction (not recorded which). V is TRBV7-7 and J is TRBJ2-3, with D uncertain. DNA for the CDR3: TGTGCTAGCAGCCGGTTGGTGGGAAGAGATACGCAGTATTTT. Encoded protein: CASSRLVGRDTQYF.